The 11 T cell receptor beta chains below come from one sample, sequenced in a study of a mutant IDH1 vaccine in newly diagnosed glioma. Time point indicated: week 35, safety follow-up. Topical imiquimod accompanied each vaccine dose, which consisted of 300 ug of mutant IDH1 20-mer peptide. TCRdb's copy holds only in-frame clones and misses some; the assay was immunoSEQ multiplex PCR. In the table there are about 54,000 clones, approximately 81% of which are singletons. The antigens for these receptors are not known. This specimen consisted of PBMCs, obtained from a glioma patient whose treatment included an IDH1 peptide vaccine. These receptors came from a woman aged 18-30 years with glioma.

In this sample, this clone turned up once. The chain has TRBV2 and TRBJ2-3; 14 nucleotides match TRBD2. CDR3 length: 15 amino acids. Germline values: CDR1 SNHLY, CDR2 FYNNEI. Trimming cost V 7 bases and J 3 bases; bases outside gene matches: 3. CDR3 in amino acids: CASNGLAGGTDTQYF. DNA for the CDR3: TGTGCCAGCAACGGACTAGCGGGAGGTACAGATACGCAGTATTTT.

The chain has TRBV18 and TRBJ2-7, with 7 bases matching TRBD1. Germline V gene sequence: CDR1 KGHSH, CDR2 LQKENI. The CDR3 sequence is 13 residues long. V lost 6 bases to trimming and J lost 6 bases; unmatched junction nucleotides: 8. CDR3 sequence: CASSRQGVSEQYF. The CDR3 DNA reads TGTGCCAGCTCCCGACAGGGTGTCTCCGAGCAGTACTTC. The variable domain in full, completed from reference TRBV18 and TRBJ2-7, reads NAGVMQNPRHLVRRRGQEARLRCSPMKGHSHVYWYRQLPEEGLKFMVYLQKENIIDESGMPKERFSAEFPKEGPSILRIQQVVRGDSAAYFCASSRQGVSEQYFGPGTRLTVT.

The rearrangement uses TRBV7-9 and TRBJ2-7; D might be TRBD1 (6 bases). CDR1 is SEHNR and CDR2 is FQNEAQ in the germline V gene (reference sequence). The CDR3 totals 16 residues. The V end was cut by 5 bases, the J end by 0 bases, with 17 bases between. The CDR3 DNA is TGTGCCAGCAGCGACGTTCCAGGGGAAAGCTCCTACGAGCAGTACTTC. Translated: CASSDVPGESSYEQYF.

The V and J genes are TRBV28 and TRBJ2-3; D gene unclear. The CDR3 consists of 12 residues. The V end lost 4 bases, the J end lost 3 bases, and 5 bases lay between the germline ends. Germline V gives CDR1 MDHEN, CDR2 SYDVKM. CDR3 loop: CASSSPTDTQYF. CDR3 nucleotides: TGTGCCAGCAGTTCCCCAACAGATACGCAGTATTTT.

The chain is built from TRBV19 and TRBJ2-7; tentative D call: TRBD2 (5 bases). Germline V gene lookup returns CDR1 LNHDA and CDR2 SQIVND (reference sequence). This CDR3 spans 12 amino acids. The V end was cut by 3 bases, the J end by 6 bases, with 9 bases between. The CDR3: CASSMNGIEQYF. Written as DNA, the CDR3 is TGTGCCAGTAGTATGAACGGGATCGAGCAGTACTTC.

The genes are TRBV6-5 and TRBJ2-7; 12 bases agree with TRBD2. This CDR3 spans 16 amino acids. CDR1 is MNHEY and CDR2 is SVGAGI in the germline V gene. The V and J ends lost 2 bases and 0 bases, in that order; junction bases with no gene match: 2. CDR3 protein: CASSYLTSGGSYEQYF. The CDR3, as DNA: TGTGCCAGCAGTTACCTGACTAGCGGGGGCTCCTACGAGCAGTACTTC.

In this sample, this clone turned up once. This rearrangement joins TRBV30 to TRBJ1-5, with D possibly TRBD1 on 6 matching bases. The CDR3 loop spans 14 amino acids. Trimming left V 0 bases short and J 7 bases short, with 13 bases between. The germline V gene has CDR1 GTSNPN and CDR2 SVGIG (reference sequence). The CDR3 nucleotides are TGTGCCTGGAGTGTGGGGGGGCTCGGGCAGCCCCAGCATTTT. Protein sequence: CAWSVGGLGQPQHF.

This clone was picked up a small number of times. This same CDR3 is encoded by further DNA sequences in the sample. The chain links TRBV6-1 to TRBJ1-2, with a possible D match to TRBD1 (6 bases). The CDR3 runs to 12 residues. Between the trimmed V and J ends, which lost 5 bases and 7 bases, there was a span of 11 bases. Germline V gene data show CDR1 as MNHNS and CDR2 as SASEGT. DNA of the CDR3: TGTGCCAGCAGTACGGGGGGCGTTGGCTACACCTTC. As protein: CASSTGGVGYTF.

The chain couples TRBV19 to TRBJ1-5, with D perhaps TRBD1 (6 bases). Germline assignment: CDR1 LNHDA and CDR2 SQIVND (reference sequence). This CDR3 is 14 amino acids long. V was shortened by 6 bases and J by 7 bases, with 16 bases between the two germline ends. CDR3 bases: TGTGCCAGTAGCATCCAGGGGCGGTCGCAGCCCCAGCATTTT. This translates into CASSIQGRSQPQHF.

Here the CDR3 reads CASQRTAVQETQYF. The CDR3 coding sequence is TGTGCCAGCCAAAGGACAGCGGTTCAAGAGACCCAGTACTTC. The rearrangement joins TRBV2 to TRBJ2-5; the D gene is possibly TRBD1 (6 bases). V was cut by 8 bases and J by 2 bases, with 15 bases left in between. Germline assignment: CDR1 SNHLY and CDR2 FYNNEI. This CDR3 region has 14 residues.

The chain joins TRBV6-5 to TRBJ2-2, with TRBD2 matching 7 bases. The junction had 5 bases not matched to a gene; V was cut back by 6 bases and J by 7 bases. Looked up from germline, CDR1 is MNHEY and CDR2 is SVGAGI. CDR3 size: 13 residues. CDR3 nucleotides: TGTGCCAGCAGATCCTCTAGCGGCGGGGAGCTGTTTTTT. Translating it yields CASRSSSGGELFF.